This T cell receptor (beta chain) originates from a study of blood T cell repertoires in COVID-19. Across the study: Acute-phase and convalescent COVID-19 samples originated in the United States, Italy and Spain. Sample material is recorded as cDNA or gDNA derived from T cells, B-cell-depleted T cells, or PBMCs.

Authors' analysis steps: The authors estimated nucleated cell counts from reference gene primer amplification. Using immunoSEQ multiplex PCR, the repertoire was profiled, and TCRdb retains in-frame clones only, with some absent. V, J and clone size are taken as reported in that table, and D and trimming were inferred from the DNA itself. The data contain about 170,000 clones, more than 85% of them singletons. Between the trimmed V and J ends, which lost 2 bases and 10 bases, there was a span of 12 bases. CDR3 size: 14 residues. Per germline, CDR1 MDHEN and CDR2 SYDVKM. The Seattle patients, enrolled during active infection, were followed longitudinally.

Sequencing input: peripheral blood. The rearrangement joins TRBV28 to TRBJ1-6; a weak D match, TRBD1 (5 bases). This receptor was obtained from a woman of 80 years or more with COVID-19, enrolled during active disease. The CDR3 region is CASSLVTGDSPLHF. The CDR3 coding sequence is TGTGCCAGCAGTTTAGTAACAGGAGACTCACCCCTCCACTTT. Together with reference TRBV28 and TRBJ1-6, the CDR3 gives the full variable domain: DVKVTQSSRYLVKRTGEKVFLECVQDMDHENMFWYRQDPGLGLRLIYFSYDVKMKEKGDIPEGYSVSREKKERFSLILESASTNQTSMYLCASSLVTGDSPLHFGNGTRLTVT.